A single sample gave rise to the 27 T cell receptor beta chains below, sequenced in a study of cytomegalovirus exposure and HLA in healthy donors. The PCR employed 60 Vbeta primers together with 13 Jbeta primers. TCRdb's table, derived via immunoSEQ multiplex PCR, lists solely in-frame clones and lacks some. Of 100,000 to 150,000 clones listed, around 69% are singletons. The specimen sequenced was PBMCs. The receptors derive from a human donor in good health.

In its sample, this clone was seen a few times. This chain uses TRBV30 with TRBJ2-7; 11 bases line up with TRBD2. In germline, CDR1 is GTSNPN, CDR2 SVGIG (reference sequence). The CDR3 covers 20 residues. With 1 base clipped from V and 3 bases from J, the junction kept 20 bases outside the gene matches. The CDR3 DNA reads TGTGCCTGGAGTGACCCCTTTTCCGGGACTAGCGGCGTAAGGGTCTACGAGCAGTACTTC. Amino acids: CAWSDPFSGTSGVRVYEQYF.

This sequence joins TRBV7-9 and TRBJ2-7; 10 bases map to TRBD1. V shed 2 bases, J shed 2 bases, and the junction held 6 bases outside the gene matches. Germline CDR1 and CDR2: SEHNR and FQNEAQ (reference sequence). The CDR3 is 16 residues long. The CDR3 here is CASSLYAGQGAYEQYF. The DNA of the CDR3 is TGTGCCAGCAGCTTATATGCTGGACAGGGGGCCTACGAGCAGTACTTC.

This chain links TRBV10-3 with TRBJ2-1, with D possibly being TRBD2 (5 bases). V gave up 8 bases and J gave up 7 bases, with 9 bases separating them. This CDR3 has 11 residues. Germline V gene data show CDR1 as ENHRY and CDR2 as SYGVKD. Here the CDR3 DNA reads TGTGCCATCTCTAGGGAGAATGAGCAGTTCTTC. It translates to CAISRENEQFF.

V is TRBV14 and J is TRBJ2-1; TRBD2 matches 8 bases. Germline CDR1 is SGHDN and CDR2 is FVKESK. This CDR3 is 16 amino acids long. The trim removed 4 bases at V and 6 bases at J, leaving 11 bases unmatched. CDR3 region: CASSPPPGGTLNEQFF. CDR3 DNA sequence: TGTGCCAGCAGCCCCCCTCCGGGAGGGACCCTCAATGAGCAGTTCTTC.

With respect to this clone: The sample has other DNA sequences that encode this CDR3 too. The genes are TRBV11-3 and TRBJ2-7; D gene ambiguous. Germline V CDR1 and CDR2: SGHNT, YENEEA. The CDR3 loop spans 14 amino acids. Trimming removed 0 bases from V and 0 bases from J, with 6 bases in between. The CDR3 region is CASSLDPGSYEQYF. The DNA for the CDR3 is TGTGCCAGCAGCTTAGATCCCGGCTCCTACGAGCAGTACTTC.

J is TRBJ2-1 and V is TRBV7-2, with 9 bases lining up with TRBD1. The CDR3 consists of 14 residues. CDR1 and CDR2 (germline): SGHTA, FQGNSA. V lost 6 bases to trimming and J lost 6 bases; unmatched junction nucleotides: 6. The CDR3: CASRPGTGLNEQFF. DNA of the CDR3: TGTGCCAGCAGGCCCGGGACAGGGCTCAATGAGCAGTTCTTC.

V is TRBV29-1 and J is TRBJ1-2; 8 bases line up with TRBD1. CDR1 and CDR2 (germline): SQVTM, ANQGSEA. This CDR3 is built from 12 residues. The V and J ends lost 5 bases and 6 bases, in that order; junction bases with no gene match: 5. CDR3 coding DNA: TGCAGCGTTAGACAGGGGTGGGATGGCTACACCTTC. This encodes CSVRQGWDGYTF.

The chain employs TRBV9 and TRBJ2-2, with D tentatively TRBD1 (8 bases). The CDR3 extends over 16 amino acids. Between the trimmed V and J ends, which lost 4 bases and 4 bases, there was a span of 17 bases. The V gene's germline CDR1 is SGDLS and CDR2 YYNGEE. The CDR3: CASSPRQGRGTGELFF. CDR3 nucleotides: TGTGCCAGCAGCCCTCGACAGGGGAGGGGCACCGGGGAGCTGTTTTTT.

The chain combines TRBV29-1 with TRBJ1-4, with D maybe TRBD1 (6 bases). CDR1 and CDR2 from the germline V gene are SQVTM and ANQGSEA. V was clipped by 8 bases and J by 8 bases, with 18 bases between them. CDR3 length: 13 amino acids. The CDR3 nucleotides are TGCAGCTATAACTTGGGGGCCGGCGAAAAACTGTTTTTT. Amino acids: CSYNLGAGEKLFF.

V and J are TRBV10-3 and TRBJ1-6; D is undetermined. The V and J ends lost 0 bases and 0 bases respectively, with 6 bases between them. Germline V CDR1 and CDR2: ENHRY, SYGVKD. The CDR3 is 16 residues long. Here the CDR3 DNA reads TGTGCCATCAGTGAGTCTGTAGTCTCCTATAATTCACCCCTCCACTTT. This encodes CAISESVVSYNSPLHF.

This chain uses TRBV9 with TRBJ2-1; unclear D gene. Germline V gives CDR1 SGDLS, CDR2 YYNGEE. Trimming removed 0 bases from V and 4 bases from J, with 8 bases in between. The CDR3 has 14 residues. The CDR3 is CASSVGMTYNEQFF. The CDR3, as DNA: TGTGCCAGCAGCGTAGGGATGACATACAATGAGCAGTTCTTC.

This clone occurred a few times. The chain couples TRBV28 to TRBJ2-6; D is possibly TRBD2 (6 bases). CDR1 and CDR2 from the germline V gene are MDHEN and SYDVKM. The CDR3 is 15 amino acids. V lost 8 bases and J 5 bases, leaving 16 bases between the germline ends. CDR3 protein: CASGTQALRANVLTF. The CDR3 DNA is TGTGCCAGCGGGACTCAGGCTCTGCGGGCCAACGTCCTGACTTTC.

This chain joins TRBV28 and TRBJ2-1; 8 positions agree with TRBD2. Germline V lookup: CDR1 MDHEN, CDR2 SYDVKM. The CDR3 totals 13 residues. The J segment lost 9 bases and the V segment lost 6 bases, leaving 7 bases of the junction unmatched. The chain's CDR3 is CASRLAALGEQFF. CDR3 in DNA: TGTGCCAGCAGACTAGCGGCCTTGGGTGAGCAGTTCTTC.

The rearrangement links TRBV7-2 to TRBJ1-2, with 7 nucleotides matching TRBD1. Germline CDR1 SGHTA, CDR2 FQGNSA. CDR3 length equals 15 residues. J lost 4 bases, V lost 2 bases, and 7 bases had no gene match. CDR3 DNA sequence: TGTGCCAGCAGCTTAACCGGACAGGTGATCTATGGCTACACCTTC. Protein: CASSLTGQVIYGYTF.

V and J are TRBV5-1 and TRBJ2-2; a possible D gene is TRBD1 (6 bases). The germline V gene encodes CDR1 SGHRS and CDR2 YFSETQ. The CDR3 contains 15 residues. V was shortened by 6 bases and J by 6 bases, with 18 bases between the two germline ends. The CDR3 DNA reads as TGCGCCAGCAACGTCCTGTCAGGGGCCCCCGGGGAGCTGTTTTTT. Protein: CASNVLSGAPGELFF.

The DNA for the CDR3 is TGCGCCAGCAGCCAAGAGATAACCGGGACAGGGGGCAATGAGCAGTTCTTC. Its protein product is CASSQEITGTGGNEQFF. The chain carries TRBV4-3 and TRBJ2-1; the match to TRBD1 covers 11 bases. V dropped 0 bases and J dropped 6; count of bases not matched to a gene: 7. CDR1 LGHNA and CDR2 YSLEER come from the germline V gene. The CDR3 extends over 17 amino acids.

This chain links TRBV2 with TRBJ1-4; no definite D call. Trimming removed 7 bases from V and 2 bases from J, with 11 bases in between. This CDR3 is built from 14 residues. Germline CDR1 reads SNHLY; CDR2 reads FYNNEI. The CDR3 loop reads CASKVEVTNEKLFF. The CDR3 DNA is TGTGCCAGCAAGGTGGAGGTTACTAATGAAAAACTGTTTTTT.

J is TRBJ2-7 and V is TRBV10-2, with 9 positions matching TRBD2. V shed 3 bases, J shed 4 bases, and the junction held 7 bases outside the gene matches. The CDR3 sequence is 15 residues long. CDR1 and CDR2 from the germline V gene are WSHSY and SAAADI. The CDR3 nucleotides read TGCGCCAGCAGTGACCGAGATAGCGGGAGATACGAGCAGTACTTC. Protein sequence: CASSDRDSGRYEQYF.

The V and J genes are TRBV7-2 and TRBJ2-7, with 9 bases matching TRBD2. Germline CDR1 reads SGHTA; CDR2 reads FQGNSA. Losses at the gene ends were 5 bases for V and 1 base for J; bases not matched to a gene: 18. The CDR3 is 19 amino acids. CDR3 region: CASSQPLARRGRASYEQYF. CDR3 coding DNA: TGTGCCAGCAGCCAACCCCTAGCGAGACGCGGGAGGGCTTCCTACGAGCAGTACTTC.

The DNA for the CDR3 is TGTGCCAGCAGCTACGGGACCGACAGGAGCTACGAGCAGTACTTC. Amino acids: CASSYGTDRSYEQYF. V usage is TRBV9 and J usage is TRBJ2-7, with a tentative D call TRBD1 (6 bases). CDR3 size: 15 residues. The V end lost 4 bases, the J end lost 3 bases, and 17 bases lay between the germline ends. Germline assignment: CDR1 SGDLS and CDR2 YYNGEE.

This clone was seen a single time. The rearrangement joins TRBV2 to TRBJ2-6; D perhaps matches TRBD1 (5 bases). Looked up from germline, CDR1 is SNHLY and CDR2 is FYNNEI. CDR3 length equals 15 residues. Trimming removed 7 bases at V and 3 bases at J, with 13 bases between. This CDR3 is CASKKGLDGANVLTF. The CDR3 DNA is TGTGCCAGCAAGAAGGGGTTGGATGGGGCCAACGTCCTGACTTTC.

J is TRBJ2-3 and V is TRBV7-8; the match to TRBD2 covers 13 bases. Germline V gene sequence: CDR1 SGHVS, CDR2 FQNEAQ. After removal of 5 bases from V and 6 bases from J, the junction contained 17 bases not matched to a gene. The CDR3 covers 19 residues. The CDR3 DNA follows: TGTGCCAGCAGCACCCTGGACTCCGGACTAGCGGGAGAGCGGGATACGCAGTATTTT. Amino acids: CASSTLDSGLAGERDTQYF.

The rearrangement uses TRBV7-9 and TRBJ2-3; tentative D call: TRBD2 (5 bases). The CDR3 is 14 residues long. CDR1 is SEHNR and CDR2 is FQNEAQ in the germline V gene (reference sequence). The ends were cut back, 5 bases at V and 1 base at J, with 10 bases in the middle. The CDR3 region has the DNA TGTGCCAGCAGCCGCCCCGGGGGCACAGATACGCAGTATTTT. This gives the protein CASSRPGGTDTQYF.

This clone is a singleton in its sample. The J gene is TRBJ2-6, the V gene TRBV28; D not resolved. Germline CDR1 reads MDHEN; CDR2 reads SYDVKM. This CDR3 is built from 13 residues. V was clipped by 6 bases and J by 0 bases, with 3 bases between them. For the CDR3, the DNA is TGTGCCAGCAGGCGCTCTGGGGCCAACGTCCTGACTTTC. It encodes CASRRSGANVLTF.

V is TRBV9 and J is TRBJ1-1; D might be TRBD1 (6 bases). Germline assignment: CDR1 SGDLS and CDR2 YYNGEE. Trimming took 6 bases from V and 1 from J, leaving 13 bases between them. The CDR3 contains 14 residues. CDR3 DNA: TGTGCCAGCACTCAAGGGGGGGCGAACACTGAAGCTTTCTTT. Translated: CASTQGGANTEAFF.

The V call is TRBV7-8, the J call TRBJ1-1; D may be TRBD1 (6 bases). This CDR3 comprises 16 residues. The V end was cut by 1 base, the J end by 3 bases, with 15 bases between. CDR1 and CDR2 (germline): SGHVS, FQNEAQ. Written as DNA, the CDR3 is TGTGCCAGCAGCTTAGTTCAGGGGTCGTTGGACACTGAAGCTTTCTTT. It translates to CASSLVQGSLDTEAFF. Full variable domain (missing parts from reference TRBV7-8 and TRBJ1-1): GAGVSQSPRYKVAKRGQDVALRCDPISGHVSLFWYQQALGQGPEFLTYFQNEAQLDKSGLPSDRFFAERPEGSVSTLKIQRTQQEDSAVYLCASSLVQGSLDTEAFFGQGTRLTVV.

CDR3: CASSLSVGHYTDTQYF. DNA of the CDR3: TGTGCCAGCAGTTTATCCGTGGGACATTACACAGATACGCAGTATTTT. V is TRBV28 and J is TRBJ2-3; maybe TRBD1 (6 bases). CDR3 size: 16 residues. CDR1 is MDHEN and CDR2 is SYDVKM in the germline V gene. V was cut by 1 base and J by 2 bases, with 13 bases left in between.